This record looks at one TCR beta chain sequence and its context. In germline, CDR1 is GTSNPN, CDR2 SVGIG (reference sequence). The CDR3 consists of 15 residues. V was shortened by 2 bases and J by 2 bases, with 13 bases between the two germline ends. Survey-level immunoSEQ sequencing profiled the TCR beta repertoire. TCRdb's copy holds only in-frame clones and misses some; the assay was immunoSEQ multiplex PCR. The data show around 49,000 clones, approximately 93% seen once. The specimen was PBMCs. The V gene is TRBV30, the J gene TRBJ2-1, with D possibly being TRBD2 (6 bases). The TCR sequence derives from a middle-aged man with rheumatoid arthritis. As DNA, the CDR3 is TGTGCCTGGAGTCGATGGGAGGCTACCTACAATGAGCAGTTCTTC. As protein: CAWSRWEATYNEQFF.